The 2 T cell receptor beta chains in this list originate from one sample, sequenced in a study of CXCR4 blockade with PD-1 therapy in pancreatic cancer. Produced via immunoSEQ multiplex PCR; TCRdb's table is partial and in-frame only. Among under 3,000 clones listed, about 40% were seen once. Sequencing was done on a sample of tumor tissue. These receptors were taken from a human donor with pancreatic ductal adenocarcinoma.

CDR3 in DNA: TGTGCCAGCAGCTTAGTCGGGGCCGGAGAGACCCAGTACTTC. It translates to CASSLVGAGETQYF. This rearrangement joins TRBV11-3 to TRBJ2-5; tentatively, D is TRBD1 or TRBD2 (5 bases each). CDR1 is SGHNT and CDR2 is YENEEA in the germline V gene. Trimming took 1 base from V and 4 from J, leaving 10 bases between them. The CDR3 totals 14 residues.

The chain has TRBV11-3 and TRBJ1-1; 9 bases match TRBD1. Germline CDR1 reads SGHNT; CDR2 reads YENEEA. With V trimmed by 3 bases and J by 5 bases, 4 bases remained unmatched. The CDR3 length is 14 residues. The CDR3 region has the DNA TGTGCCAGCAGCTTGGGGACAGGGTGGACTGAAGCTTTCTTT. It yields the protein CASSLGTGWTEAFF.